The T cell receptor beta chain described here comes from a study of Ad26.COV2.S vaccination and SARS-CoV-2 variants. As to treatment: around 19 received Ad26.COV2.S at low or high dose, single or two shots; several received placebo; per-sample allocation not given. Sampling happened 63 days after the first vaccine or placebo injection. An adult donor aged 18-55 years was enrolled in Boston. The vaccine delivered Wuhan-strain SARS-CoV-2 spike through an Ad26 vector. Profiled with immunoSEQ multiplex PCR; TCRdb holds only in-frame clones, not every one. Of under 550,000 clones in the sample, around nine tenths were seen once. V lost 2 bases to trimming and J lost 2 bases, with 19 bases between them. This CDR3 is 17 amino acids long. Germline CDR1 is SGHAT and CDR2 is FQNNGV. Study-level points and caveats: It was vaccine recipients, not placebo recipients, who had the higher spike-specific TCR breadth. Vaccine and placebo recipients had similar non-spike TCR breadth.

Remarks on this clone: Its antigen is unknown.

This TCR was recovered from a person between 18 and 59 years old who received the Ad26.COV2.S COVID-19 vaccine or a placebo. This chain connects TRBV11-2 to TRBJ2-7; D perhaps matches TRBD1 (5 bases). The sample consisted of peripheral blood, taken in a trial of Ad26.COV2.S vaccine versus placebo. In nucleotides, the CDR3 is TGTGCCAGCAGCTTATCCCCAATTGGGGCGGATGCCTACGAGCAGTACTTC. Encoded protein: CASSLSPIGADAYEQYF.